This record concerns one T cell receptor beta chain sequence. Its antigen remains unidentified. Base qualities are missing; no much larger clone stands one base away. The entire amount of isolated RNA was reverse transcribed using the High Capacity cDNA Reverse Transcription Kit, so the sequenced TCRB transcripts were expressed ones. Deep immunoSEQ sequencing was applied to naive, central memory and regulatory T cell samples, giving an average of roughly 3.3 million total reads per sample. Sorted cells were lysed in RLT buffer and RNA was extracted with DNase-treated RNeasy Micro or Mini kits, depending on cell number. Each cell subset was processed separately to prevent cross-contamination, with patient and healthy donor samples processed together. Using the immunoSEQ multiplex PCR, TCRB sequences were amplified from cDNA into 87-bp fragments spanning the CDR3 region. Sequencing of the amplicons was performed on the Illumina HiSeq platform. As for the original processing: Synthetic template baselines were used to correct PCR bias computationally, reads within Hamming distance 2 were collapsed, and singletons that could not be merged were discarded. Reads were aligned to IMGT to assign V, D and J genes, CDR3 length, and insertions or deletions at six rearrangement sites. Within each subset, clonotype counts were normalized to sorted cell number, and only after that were true diversity and Gini coefficients computed with the tcR R package. Repertoire sharing was quantified using the overlap coefficient calculated on TCRB nucleotide sequences. Out-of-frame TCRB sequences from naive cells were analyzed to stand in for the pre-selection repertoire. Drawn from immuneACCESS, this table holds only the in-frame rearrangements with V and J called that TCRdb kept. Clones are partly lost; checked studies trace under half to an unresolved V gene and leave the rest unexplained. V and J calls and clone size come straight from that table; D and trimming were deduced from the DNA. Here the sample has 330,000 or so clones; roughly a fifth occur a single time. Together, the top ten hold around 0.04% of the sample.

The data were obtained in a study of beta chain features in type 1 diabetes listed by TCRdb under 2018. Context from the whole study: Mean age, gender distribution, total cell number and subset yield did not differ between patients and healthy donors. In the study, TCRB repertoires of sorted circulating CD4+ T cell subsets from recently diagnosed type 1 diabetes patients were compared with those of matched healthy donors. Naive and central memory subsets were obtained from all 30 or so donors, but regulatory and stem cell-like memory subsets were isolated from only 8 patients and about eight healthy donors. Across all samples, 90 million to 130 million sorted cells were examined, and cell number per subset correlated strongly with RNA yield.

Each donor gave one peripheral blood draw, averaging approximately 110 mL, which was collected into heparinised tubes. Using a panel that included CD45RO, CCR7, CD25, CD127, CD95 and CD27, naive, central memory, regulatory and stem cell-like memory CD4+ T cells were sorted on a BD FACSAria II. A purity above 95% was achieved for all sorted populations. PBMCs were isolated right away by Lymphoprep density gradient centrifugation and were stained directly, without culture. Samples were stained and sorted in pairs, with one healthy donor and one patient per experiment, so that batch effects were minimized. CDR1 and CDR2, per the germline V gene, are KGHSH and LQKENI. The V end loses 3 bases and the J end loses 6 bases, and a stretch of 9 bases separates them. The CDR3 holds 13 amino acids from the cysteine to the phenylalanine. Of the read, only the CDR3 DNA is kept; its 39 bases are in frame from base 1.

Points the paper makes about the study in general: At VDJ recombination sites, type 1 diabetes patients had fewer insertions and more deleted nucleotides, which implies abnormalities in thymic rearrangement. Shorter templates might be favored by PCR, yet because patient and control samples were amplified and corrected together, any such skew would affect both groups equally. Sequencing cDNA rather than genomic DNA could over-represent highly expressing activated cells, although activation and CD3 levels did not differ between groups. HLA sub-analyses involved small numbers of individuals, so any influence of HLA type on TCRB rearrangement remained unresolved. Naive, central memory and regulatory TCRB repertoires appeared to be more similar among patients than among healthy donors. A moderate but significant shortening of TCRB CDR3 length was observed in type 1 diabetes patients in all four CD4+ subsets.

The receptor comes from a woman aged 18-35 years in good health. Sequences were obtained from naive CD4+ T cells from blood. What the cell subset or site label conveys for this sample: true naive CD4+ T cells. This chain is built from TRBV18 and TRBJ2-1, with a weak D call of TRBD2 (5 bases match). DNA sequence: TGTGCCAGCTCACCGGCGGCGGGCAATGAGCAGTTCTTC. This encodes CASSPAAGNEQFF.